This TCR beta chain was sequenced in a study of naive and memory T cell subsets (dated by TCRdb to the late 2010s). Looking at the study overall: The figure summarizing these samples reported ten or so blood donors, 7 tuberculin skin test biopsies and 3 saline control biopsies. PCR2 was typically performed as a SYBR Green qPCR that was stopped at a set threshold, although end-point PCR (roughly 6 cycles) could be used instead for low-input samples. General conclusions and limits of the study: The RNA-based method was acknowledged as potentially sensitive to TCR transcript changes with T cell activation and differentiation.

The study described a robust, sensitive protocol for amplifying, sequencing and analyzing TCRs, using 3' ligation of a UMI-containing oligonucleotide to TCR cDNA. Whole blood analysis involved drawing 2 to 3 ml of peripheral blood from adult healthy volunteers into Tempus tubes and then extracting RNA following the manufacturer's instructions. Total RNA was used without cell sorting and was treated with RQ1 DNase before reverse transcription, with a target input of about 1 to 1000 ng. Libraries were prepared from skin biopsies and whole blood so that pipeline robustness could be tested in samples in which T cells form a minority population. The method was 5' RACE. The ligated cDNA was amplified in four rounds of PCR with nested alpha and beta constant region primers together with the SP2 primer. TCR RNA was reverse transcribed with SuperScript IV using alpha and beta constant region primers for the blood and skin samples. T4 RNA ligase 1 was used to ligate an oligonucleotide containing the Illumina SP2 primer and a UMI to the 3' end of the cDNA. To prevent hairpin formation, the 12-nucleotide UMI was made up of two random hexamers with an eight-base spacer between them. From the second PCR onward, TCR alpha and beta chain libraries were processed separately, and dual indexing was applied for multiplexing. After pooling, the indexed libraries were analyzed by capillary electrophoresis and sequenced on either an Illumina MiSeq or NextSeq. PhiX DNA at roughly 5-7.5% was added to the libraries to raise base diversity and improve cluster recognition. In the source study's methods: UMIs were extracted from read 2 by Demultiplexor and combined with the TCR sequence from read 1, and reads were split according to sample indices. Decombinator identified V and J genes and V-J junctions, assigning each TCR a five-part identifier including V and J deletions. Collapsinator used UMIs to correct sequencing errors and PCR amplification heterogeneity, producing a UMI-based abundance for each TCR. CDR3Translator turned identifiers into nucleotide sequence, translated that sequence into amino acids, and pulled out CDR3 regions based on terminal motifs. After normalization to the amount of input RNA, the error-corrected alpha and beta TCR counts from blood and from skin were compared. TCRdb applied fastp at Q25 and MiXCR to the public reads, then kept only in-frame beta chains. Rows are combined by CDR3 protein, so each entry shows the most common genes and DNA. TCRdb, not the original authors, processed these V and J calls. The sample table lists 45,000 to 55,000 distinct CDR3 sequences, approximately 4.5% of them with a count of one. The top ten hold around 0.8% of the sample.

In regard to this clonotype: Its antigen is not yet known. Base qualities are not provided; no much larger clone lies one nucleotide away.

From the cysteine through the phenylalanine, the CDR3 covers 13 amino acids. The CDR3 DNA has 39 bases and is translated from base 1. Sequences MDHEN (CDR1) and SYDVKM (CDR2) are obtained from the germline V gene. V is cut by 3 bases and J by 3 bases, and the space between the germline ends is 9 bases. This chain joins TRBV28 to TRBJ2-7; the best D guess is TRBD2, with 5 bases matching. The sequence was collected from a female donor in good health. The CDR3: CASSFSGIYEQYF. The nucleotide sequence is TGTGCCAGCAGTTTCTCGGGGATCTACGAGCAGTACTTC. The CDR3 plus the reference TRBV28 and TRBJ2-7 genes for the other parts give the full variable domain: DVKVTQSSRYLVKRTGEKVFLECVQDMDHENMFWYRQDPGLGLRLIYFSYDVKMKEKGDIPEGYSVSREKKERFSLILESASTNQTSMYLCASSFSGIYEQYFGPGTRLTVT.